The rows below give T cell receptor beta chains drawn from one sample of a study of beta chain features in type 1 diabetes. Some clones are missing from TCRdb's copy, which holds only in-frame ones; the method was immunoSEQ multiplex PCR. The sample has 300,000 to 400,000 clones, about 13% seen once. The sequenced sample was naive CD4+ T cells from blood. Receptors were obtained from a woman between 18 and 29 years old with type 1 diabetes. Each CDR3 is given with its conserved first and last residue.

V gene | CDR3 protein
TRBV2 | CASRDTGERADTQYF
TRBV5-1 | CASSGGNFNYGYTF
TRBV7-2 | CASSPGGGGSQGEQFF
TRBV5-1 | CASSLASSGGWYEQYF
TRBV2 | CASTGGSNTGELFF
TRBV18 | CASSLTQGGDQPQHF
TRBV18 | CASSPGQNYEQYF
TRBV5-1 | CASSSIAGVRSQQFF
TRBV19 | CASSKQELLWVEAFF
TRBV19 | CASSIESRQGILNQPQHF
TRBV4-3 | CASSLQGDRGYTF
TRBV29-1 | CSVDHSPDRGRFASYNEQFF
TRBV14 | CASSQDFLAGIDNEQFF
TRBV18 | CASSPWDRAEQYF
TRBV28 | CATESGGSGRPGANVLTF
TRBV19 | CASSIDRLAFKYNEQFF
TRBV2 | CATGESNLNTEAFF
TRBV7-9 | CASSGTGSNSGANVLTF
TRBV10-3 | CATNLVGTSGRASTDTQYF
TRBV5-4 | CASSYGQGQKLFF
TRBV5-1 | CASTSGSIIDTQYF
TRBV5-1 | CASSRGGGDYNEQFF
TRBV5-1 | CASSLGRDSSNTGELFF
TRBV19 | CASSIAGSGYTF
TRBV9 | CASSGRQGAIGTDTQYF